This T cell receptor beta chain derives from a study of OX40 agonist ivuxolimab in advanced cancers. Study context: With a range of roughly 23 to 90, age averaged approximately 55 years, and around 80% were male.

The CDR3 is 14 residues long. Germline lookup yields CDR1 SNHLY and CDR2 FYNNEI. V trimming: 3 bases; J trimming: 2 bases; junction bases outside the gene matches: 4. Study-level findings and limits: Some nonresponders also had low normalized T-cell clonal expansion. On average, a greater number of expanded clones characterised CD8+ T cells relative to CD4+.

Anyone with autoimmune disease history or systemic immunosuppression was excluded. Measured with immunoSEQ multiplex PCR; TCRdb has only the in-frame clones, and not every one. The data hold approximately 45,000 clones, with 80% observed a single time. Worth noting for this clone: The antigen is not known.

The sequenced sample was CD4+ or CD8+ T cells sorted from blood, obtained in a trial of the OX40 agonist ivuxolimab. This sequence was found in an adult with an advanced solid tumor such as melanoma, head and neck, liver or kidney cancer. The V and J genes are TRBV2 and TRBJ2-7; 7 bases agree with TRBD1. The CDR3 DNA reads TGTGCCAGCAGTGATAGGCAGGGGGCCTACGAGCAGTACTTC. It encodes CASSDRQGAYEQYF.